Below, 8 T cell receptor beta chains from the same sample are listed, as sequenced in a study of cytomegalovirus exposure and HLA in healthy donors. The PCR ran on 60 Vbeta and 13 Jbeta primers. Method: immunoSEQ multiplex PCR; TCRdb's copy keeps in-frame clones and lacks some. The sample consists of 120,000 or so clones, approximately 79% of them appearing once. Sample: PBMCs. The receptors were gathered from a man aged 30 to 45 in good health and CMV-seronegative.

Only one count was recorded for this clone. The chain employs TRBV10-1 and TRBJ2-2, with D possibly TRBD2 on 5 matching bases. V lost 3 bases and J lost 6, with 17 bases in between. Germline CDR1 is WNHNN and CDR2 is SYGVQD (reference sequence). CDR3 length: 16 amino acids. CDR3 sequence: CASSDNLASPSGELFF. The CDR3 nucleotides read TGCGCCAGCAGTGATAACTTGGCTAGCCCCTCCGGGGAGCTGTTTTTT.

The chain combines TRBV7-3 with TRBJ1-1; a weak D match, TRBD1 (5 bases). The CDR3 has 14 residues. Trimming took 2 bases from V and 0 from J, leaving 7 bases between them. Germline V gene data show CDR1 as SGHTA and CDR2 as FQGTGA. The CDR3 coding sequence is TGTGCCAGCAGCTTAGGACACTTGAACACTGAAGCTTTCTTT. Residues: CASSLGHLNTEAFF.

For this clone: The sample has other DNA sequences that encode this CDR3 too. CDR3 sequence reads: CASSTGQVGTEAFF. The CDR3 DNA is TGCGCCAGCAGCACGGGACAGGTGGGCACTGAAGCTTTCTTT. The genes are TRBV5-1 and TRBJ1-1, with 8 bases identical to TRBD1. Germline loops: CDR1 SGHRS, CDR2 YFSETQ. V gave up 4 bases and J gave up 4 bases; unmatched junction bases: 6. This CDR3 is built from 14 residues. Together with reference TRBV5-1 and TRBJ1-1, the CDR3 gives the full variable domain: KAGVTQTPRYLIKTRGQQVTLSCSPISGHRSVSWYQQTPGQGLQFLFEYFSETQRNKGNFPGRFSGRQFSNSRSEMNVSTLELGDSALYLCASSTGQVGTEAFFGQGTRLTVV.

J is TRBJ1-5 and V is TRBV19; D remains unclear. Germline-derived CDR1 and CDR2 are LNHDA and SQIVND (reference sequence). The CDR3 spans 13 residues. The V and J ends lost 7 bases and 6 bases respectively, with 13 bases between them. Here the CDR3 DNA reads TGTGCCAGTATCGGGATGGGGATTCAGCCCCAGCATTTT. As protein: CASIGMGIQPQHF. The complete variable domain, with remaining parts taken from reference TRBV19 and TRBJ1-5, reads DGGITQSPKYLFRKEGQNVTLSCEQNLNHDAMYWYRQDPGQGLRLIYYSQIVNDFQKGDIAEGYSVSREKKESFPLTVTSAQKNPTAFYLCASIGMGIQPQHFGDGTRLSIL.

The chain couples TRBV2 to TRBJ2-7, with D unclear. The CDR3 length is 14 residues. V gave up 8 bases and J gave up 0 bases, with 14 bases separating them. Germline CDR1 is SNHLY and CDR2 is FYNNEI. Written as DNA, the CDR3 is TGTGCCAGCGCCACAGACCGATACTCCTACGAGCAGTACTTC. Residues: CASATDRYSYEQYF.

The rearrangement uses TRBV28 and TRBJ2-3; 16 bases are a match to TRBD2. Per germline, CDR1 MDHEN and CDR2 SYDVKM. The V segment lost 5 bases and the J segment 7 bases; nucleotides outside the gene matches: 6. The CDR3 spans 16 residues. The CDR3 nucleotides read TGTGCCAGCAGTAGGGGACTAGCGGGGGGGCTGAATACGCAGTATTTT. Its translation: CASSRGLAGGLNTQYF.

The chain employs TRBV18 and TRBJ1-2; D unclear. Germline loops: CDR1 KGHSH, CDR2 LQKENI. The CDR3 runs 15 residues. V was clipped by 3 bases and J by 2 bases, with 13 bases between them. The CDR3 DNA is TGTGCCAGCTCACCCGGAGCCGGGATCAACTATGGCTACACCTTC. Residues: CASSPGAGINYGYTF.

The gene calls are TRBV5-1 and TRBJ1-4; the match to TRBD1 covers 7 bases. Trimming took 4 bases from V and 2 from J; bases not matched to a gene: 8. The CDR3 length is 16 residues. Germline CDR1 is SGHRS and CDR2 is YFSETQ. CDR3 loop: CASSGTTGTTNEKLFF. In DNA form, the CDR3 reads TGCGCCAGCAGCGGAACGACAGGGACGACTAATGAAAAACTGTTTTTT.